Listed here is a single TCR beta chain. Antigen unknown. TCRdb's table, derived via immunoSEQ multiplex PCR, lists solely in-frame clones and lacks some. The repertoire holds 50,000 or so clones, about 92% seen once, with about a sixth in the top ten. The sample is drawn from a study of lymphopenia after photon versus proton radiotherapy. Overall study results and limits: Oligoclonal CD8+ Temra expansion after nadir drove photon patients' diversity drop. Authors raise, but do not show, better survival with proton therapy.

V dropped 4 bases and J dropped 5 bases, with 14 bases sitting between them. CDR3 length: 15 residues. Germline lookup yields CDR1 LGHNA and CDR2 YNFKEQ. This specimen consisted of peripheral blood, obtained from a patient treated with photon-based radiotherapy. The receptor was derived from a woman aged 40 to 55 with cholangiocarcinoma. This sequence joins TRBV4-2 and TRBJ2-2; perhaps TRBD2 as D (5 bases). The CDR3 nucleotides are TGTGCCAGCAGCCCTGACGGGATGCAGACCGGGGAGCTGTTTTTT. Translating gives CASSPDGMQTGELFF.